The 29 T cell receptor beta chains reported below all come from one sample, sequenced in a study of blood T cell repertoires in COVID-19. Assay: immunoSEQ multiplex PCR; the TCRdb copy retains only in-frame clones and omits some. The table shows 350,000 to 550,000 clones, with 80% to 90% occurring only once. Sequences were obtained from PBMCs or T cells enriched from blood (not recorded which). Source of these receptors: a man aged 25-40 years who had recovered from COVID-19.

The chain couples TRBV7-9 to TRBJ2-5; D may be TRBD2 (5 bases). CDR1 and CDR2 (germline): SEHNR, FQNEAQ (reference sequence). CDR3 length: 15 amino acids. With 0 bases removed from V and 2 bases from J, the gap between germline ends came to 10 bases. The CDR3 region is CASSLAGVLQETQYF. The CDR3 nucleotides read TGTGCCAGCAGCTTAGCGGGAGTCTTGCAAGAGACCCAGTACTTC.

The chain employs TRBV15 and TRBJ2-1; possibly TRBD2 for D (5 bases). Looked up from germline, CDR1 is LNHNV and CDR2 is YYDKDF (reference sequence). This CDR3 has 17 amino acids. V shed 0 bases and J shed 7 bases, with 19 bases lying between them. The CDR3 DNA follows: TGTGCCACCAGCAGAGATCGAGTCGGGATGGGAAGGAATGAGCAGTTCTTC. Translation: CATSRDRVGMGRNEQFF.

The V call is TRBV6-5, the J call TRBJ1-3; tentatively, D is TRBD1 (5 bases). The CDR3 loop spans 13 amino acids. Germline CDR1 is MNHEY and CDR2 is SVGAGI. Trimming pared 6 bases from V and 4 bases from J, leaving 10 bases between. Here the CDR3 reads CASREGSGNTIYF. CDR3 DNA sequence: TGTGCCAGCAGGGAGGGGTCCGGAAACACCATATATTTT.

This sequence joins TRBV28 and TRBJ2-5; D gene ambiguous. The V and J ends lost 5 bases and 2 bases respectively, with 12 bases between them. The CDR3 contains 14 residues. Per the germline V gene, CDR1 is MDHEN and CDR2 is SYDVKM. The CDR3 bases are TGTGCCAGCAGTAAACTAACAACACAAGAGACCCAGTACTTC. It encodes CASSKLTTQETQYF.

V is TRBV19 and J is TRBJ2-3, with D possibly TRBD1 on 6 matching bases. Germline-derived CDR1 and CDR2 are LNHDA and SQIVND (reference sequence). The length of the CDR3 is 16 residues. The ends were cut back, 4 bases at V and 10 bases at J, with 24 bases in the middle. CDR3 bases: TGTGCCAGTAGTAAGTGGTCGGGTACTGGGACATGGGCGCAGTATTTT. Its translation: CASSKWSGTGTWAQYF.

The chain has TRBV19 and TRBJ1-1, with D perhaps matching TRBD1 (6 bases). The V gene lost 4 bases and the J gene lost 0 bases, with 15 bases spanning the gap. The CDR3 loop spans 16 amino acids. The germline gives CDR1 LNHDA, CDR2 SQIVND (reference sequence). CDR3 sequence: CASSNLGAGVNTEAFF. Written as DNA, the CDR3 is TGTGCCAGTAGTAACCTGGGGGCAGGAGTGAACACTGAAGCTTTCTTT. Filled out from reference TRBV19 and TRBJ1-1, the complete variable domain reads DGGITQSPKYLFRKEGQNVTLSCEQNLNHDAMYWYRQDPGQGLRLIYYSQIVNDFQKGDIAEGYSVSREKKESFPLTVTSAQKNPTAFYLCASSNLGAGVNTEAFFGQGTRLTVV.

In DNA, the CDR3 is TGTGCCAGTACCGCAGGGGATTTAGCGGGAGGGTCCTACAATGAGCAGTTCTTC. Translating it yields CASTAGDLAGGSYNEQFF. This sequence joins TRBV19 and TRBJ2-1, with 11 bases aligning to TRBD2. The germline V gene has CDR1 LNHDA and CDR2 SQIVND (reference sequence). V lost 7 bases to trimming and J lost 1 base; unmatched junction nucleotides: 12. CDR3 length: 18 residues.

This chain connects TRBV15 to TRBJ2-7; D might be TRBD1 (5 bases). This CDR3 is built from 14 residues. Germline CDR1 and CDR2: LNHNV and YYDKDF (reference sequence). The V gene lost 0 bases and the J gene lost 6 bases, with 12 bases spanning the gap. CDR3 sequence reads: CATSRDQGPAEQYF. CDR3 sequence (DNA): TGTGCCACCAGCAGAGATCAGGGTCCCGCCGAGCAGTACTTC.

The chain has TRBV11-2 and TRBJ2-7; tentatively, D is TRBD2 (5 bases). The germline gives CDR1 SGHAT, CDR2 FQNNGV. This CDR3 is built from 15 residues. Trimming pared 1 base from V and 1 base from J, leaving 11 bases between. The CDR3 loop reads CASSLARSGSYEQYF. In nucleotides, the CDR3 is TGTGCCAGCAGCTTAGCCCGATCGGGATCCTACGAGCAGTACTTC.

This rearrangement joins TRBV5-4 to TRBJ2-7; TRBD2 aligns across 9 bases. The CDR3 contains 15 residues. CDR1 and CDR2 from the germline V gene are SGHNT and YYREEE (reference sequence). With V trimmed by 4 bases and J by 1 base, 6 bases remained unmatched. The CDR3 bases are TGTGCCAGCAGCGCAAGACTAGCGGATTCCTACGAGCAGTACTTC. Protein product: CASSARLADSYEQYF.

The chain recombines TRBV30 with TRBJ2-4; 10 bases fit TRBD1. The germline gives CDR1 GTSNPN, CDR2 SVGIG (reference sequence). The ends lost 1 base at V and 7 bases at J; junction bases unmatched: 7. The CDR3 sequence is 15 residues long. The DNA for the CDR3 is TGTGCCTGGAGTGCCCTCGGGACAGGGGCGAACATTCAGTACTTC. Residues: CAWSALGTGANIQYF.

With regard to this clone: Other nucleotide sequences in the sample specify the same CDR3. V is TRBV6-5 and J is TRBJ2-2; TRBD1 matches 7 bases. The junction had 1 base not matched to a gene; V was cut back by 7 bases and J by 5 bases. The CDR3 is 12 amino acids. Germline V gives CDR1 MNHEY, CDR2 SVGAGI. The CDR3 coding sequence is TGTGCCAGCAACAGGGGAACCGGGGAGCTGTTTTTT. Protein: CASNRGTGELFF.

CDR3 sequence reads: CASMRGASYEQYF. The CDR3 DNA reads TGTGCCAGCATGCGGGGGGCCTCCTACGAGCAGTACTTC. This chain links TRBV2 with TRBJ2-7; 8 positions match TRBD2. The CDR3 loop spans 13 amino acids. V was pared by 7 bases and J by 0 bases, with 2 bases of the junction left unmatched. CDR1 and CDR2 (germline): SNHLY, FYNNEI.

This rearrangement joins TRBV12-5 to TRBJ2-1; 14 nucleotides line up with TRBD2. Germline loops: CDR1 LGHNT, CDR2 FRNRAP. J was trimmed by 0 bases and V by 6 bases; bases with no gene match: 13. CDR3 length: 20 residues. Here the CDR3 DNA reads TGTGCTAGTGGGCGGAAAGGGGGGACTAGCGGGAGAAGCTCCTACAATGAGCAGTTCTTC. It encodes CASGRKGGTSGRSSYNEQFF.

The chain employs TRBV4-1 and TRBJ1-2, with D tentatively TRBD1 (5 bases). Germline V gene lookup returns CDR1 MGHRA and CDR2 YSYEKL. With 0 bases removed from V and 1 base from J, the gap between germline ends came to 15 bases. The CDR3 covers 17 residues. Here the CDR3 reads CASSQDLTETYNYGYTF. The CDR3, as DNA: TGCGCCAGCAGCCAAGATCTGACAGAAACTTATAACTATGGCTACACCTTC.

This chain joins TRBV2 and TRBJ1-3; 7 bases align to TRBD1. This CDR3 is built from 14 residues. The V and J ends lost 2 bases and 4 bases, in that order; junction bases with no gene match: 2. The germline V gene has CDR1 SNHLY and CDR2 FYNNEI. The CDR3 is CASSEWDSGNTIYF. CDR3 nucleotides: TGTGCCAGCAGTGAATGGGACAGCGGAAACACCATATATTTT.

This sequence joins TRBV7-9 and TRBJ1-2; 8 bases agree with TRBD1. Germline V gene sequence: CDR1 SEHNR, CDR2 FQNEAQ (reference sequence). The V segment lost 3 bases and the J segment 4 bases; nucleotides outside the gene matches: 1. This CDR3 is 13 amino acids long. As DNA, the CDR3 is TGTGCCAGCAGCTTCAGGGGGCCCTATGGCTACACCTTC. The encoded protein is CASSFRGPYGYTF.

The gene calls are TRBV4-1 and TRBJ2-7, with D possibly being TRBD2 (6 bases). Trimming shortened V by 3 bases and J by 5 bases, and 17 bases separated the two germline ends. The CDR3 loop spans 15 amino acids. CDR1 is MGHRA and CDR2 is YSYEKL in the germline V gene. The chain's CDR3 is CASSQGTIWGDEQYF. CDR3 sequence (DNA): TGCGCCAGCAGCCAGGGGACGATTTGGGGGGACGAGCAGTACTTC.

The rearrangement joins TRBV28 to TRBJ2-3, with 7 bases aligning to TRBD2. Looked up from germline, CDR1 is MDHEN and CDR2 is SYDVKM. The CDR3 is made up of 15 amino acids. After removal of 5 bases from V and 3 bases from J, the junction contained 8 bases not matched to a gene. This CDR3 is CASSAASGNTDTQYF. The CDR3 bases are TGTGCCAGCAGTGCAGCAAGCGGGAATACAGATACGCAGTATTTT.

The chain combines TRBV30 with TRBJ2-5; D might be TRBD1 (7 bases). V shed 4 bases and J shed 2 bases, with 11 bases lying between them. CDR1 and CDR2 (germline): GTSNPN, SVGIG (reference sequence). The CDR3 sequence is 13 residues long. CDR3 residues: CAWNRGLQETQYF. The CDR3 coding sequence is TGTGCCTGGAACAGGGGACTGCAAGAGACCCAGTACTTC.

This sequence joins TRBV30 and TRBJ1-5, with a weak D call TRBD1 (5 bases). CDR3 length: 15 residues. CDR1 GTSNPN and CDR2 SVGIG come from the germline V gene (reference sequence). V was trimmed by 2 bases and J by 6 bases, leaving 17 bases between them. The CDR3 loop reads CAWSSDRAGGQPQHF. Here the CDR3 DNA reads TGTGCCTGGAGTTCGGACCGCGCCGGGGGTCAGCCCCAGCATTTT.

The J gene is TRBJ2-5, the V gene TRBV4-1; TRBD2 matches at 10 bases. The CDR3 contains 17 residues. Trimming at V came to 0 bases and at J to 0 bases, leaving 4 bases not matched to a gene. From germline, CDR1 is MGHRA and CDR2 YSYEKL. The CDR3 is CASSQDLGTSDQETQYF. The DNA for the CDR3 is TGCGCCAGCAGCCAAGATCTCGGGACTAGCGACCAAGAGACCCAGTACTTC.

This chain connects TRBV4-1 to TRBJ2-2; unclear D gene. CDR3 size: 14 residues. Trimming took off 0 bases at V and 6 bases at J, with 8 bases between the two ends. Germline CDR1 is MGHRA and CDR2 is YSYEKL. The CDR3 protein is CASSQDAVPGELFF. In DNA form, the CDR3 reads TGCGCCAGCAGCCAAGATGCGGTTCCCGGGGAGCTGTTTTTT.

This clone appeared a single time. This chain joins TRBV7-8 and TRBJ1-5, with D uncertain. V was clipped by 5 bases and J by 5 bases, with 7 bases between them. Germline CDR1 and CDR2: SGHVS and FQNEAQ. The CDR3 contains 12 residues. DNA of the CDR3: TGTGCCAGCAGCCCTCCCCATCAGCCCCAGCATTTT. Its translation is CASSPPHQPQHF.

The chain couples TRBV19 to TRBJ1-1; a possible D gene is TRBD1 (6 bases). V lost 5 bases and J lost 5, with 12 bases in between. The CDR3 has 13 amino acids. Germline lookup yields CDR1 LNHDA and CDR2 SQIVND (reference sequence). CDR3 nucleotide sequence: TGTGCCAGTAGTCAAGAGAGGGGGACTGAAGCTTTCTTT. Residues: CASSQERGTEAFF.

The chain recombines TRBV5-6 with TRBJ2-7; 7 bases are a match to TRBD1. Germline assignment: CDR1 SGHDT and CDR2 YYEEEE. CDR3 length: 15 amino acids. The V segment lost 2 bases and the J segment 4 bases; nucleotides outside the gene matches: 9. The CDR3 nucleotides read TGTGCCAGCAGCTTTTGGGACAGTTTTCTGTACGAGCAGTACTTC. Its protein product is CASSFWDSFLYEQYF.

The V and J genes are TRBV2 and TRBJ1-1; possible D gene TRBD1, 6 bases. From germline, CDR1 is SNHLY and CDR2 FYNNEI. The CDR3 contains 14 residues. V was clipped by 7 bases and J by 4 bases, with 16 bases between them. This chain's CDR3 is CASIPRQGSTEAFF. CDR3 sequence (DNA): TGTGCCAGCATCCCCAGGCAGGGGTCCACTGAAGCTTTCTTT.

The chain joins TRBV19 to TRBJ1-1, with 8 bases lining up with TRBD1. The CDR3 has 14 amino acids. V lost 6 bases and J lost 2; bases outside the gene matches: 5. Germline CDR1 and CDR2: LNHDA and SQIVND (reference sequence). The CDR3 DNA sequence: TGTGCCAGTAGATTACAGGGGGGAAACACTGAAGCTTTCTTT. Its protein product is CASRLQGGNTEAFF.

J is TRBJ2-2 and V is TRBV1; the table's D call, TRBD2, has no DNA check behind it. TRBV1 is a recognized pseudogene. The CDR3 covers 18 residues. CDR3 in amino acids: CTSSRVGGAGSGTGELFF. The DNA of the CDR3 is TGCACCAGCAGCCGGGTGGGGGGAGCGGGCTCGGGGACCGGGGAGCTGTTTTTT.